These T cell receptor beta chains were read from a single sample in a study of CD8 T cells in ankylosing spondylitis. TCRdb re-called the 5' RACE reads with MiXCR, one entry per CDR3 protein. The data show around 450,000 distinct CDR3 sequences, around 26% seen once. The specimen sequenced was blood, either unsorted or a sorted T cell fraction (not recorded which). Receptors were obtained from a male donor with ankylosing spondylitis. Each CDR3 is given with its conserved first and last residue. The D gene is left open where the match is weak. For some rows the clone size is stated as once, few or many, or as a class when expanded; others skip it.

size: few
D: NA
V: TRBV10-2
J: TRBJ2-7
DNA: TGCGCCAGCGGCCCCGCCTACTACGAGCAGTACTTC
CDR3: CASGPAYYEQYF

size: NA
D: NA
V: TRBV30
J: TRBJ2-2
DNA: TGTGCCTGGAATCCAGGAAGCACCGGGGAGCTGTTTTTT
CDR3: CAWNPGSTGELFF

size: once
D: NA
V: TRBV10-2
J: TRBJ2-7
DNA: TGCGCCAGCAGTGAGAATGCCTACGAGCAGTACTTC
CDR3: CASSENAYEQYF

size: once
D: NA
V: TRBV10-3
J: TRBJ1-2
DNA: TGTGCCATCAGTGAGACAGGTCACGCCTCGTTCACCTTC
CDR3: CAISETGHASFTF

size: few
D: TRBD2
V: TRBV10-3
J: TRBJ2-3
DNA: TGTGCCATCAGCCCTCCGGGAGGGTCCGCAGATACGCAGTATTTT
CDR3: CAISPPGGSADTQYF

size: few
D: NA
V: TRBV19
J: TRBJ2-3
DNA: TGTGCCAGTAGTCAAAGCGGCCTGGGGGAAGATACGCAGTATTTT
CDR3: CASSQSGLGEDTQYF

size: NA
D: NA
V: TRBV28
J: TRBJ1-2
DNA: TGTGCCAGCAGTCTTCCACATAACTATGGCTACACCTTC
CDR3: CASSLPHNYGYTF

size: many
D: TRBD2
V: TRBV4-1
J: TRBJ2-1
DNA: TGCGCCAGCAGCCAAGACCCGGCTAGCGGGAGGAATGAGCAGTTCTTC
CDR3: CASSQDPASGRNEQFF

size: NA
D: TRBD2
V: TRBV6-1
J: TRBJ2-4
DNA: TGTGCCAGCAGTCCCGGGAGGACTGTAGCCAAAAACATTCAGTACTTC
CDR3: CASSPGRTVAKNIQYF

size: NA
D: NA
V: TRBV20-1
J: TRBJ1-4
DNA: TGCAGTGCCTGGGACTCTAATGAAAAACTGTTTTTT
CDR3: CSAWDSNEKLFF

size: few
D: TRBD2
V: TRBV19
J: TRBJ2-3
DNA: TGTGCCAGTAGTATTCGTCCCATCGGGGGGTCGGATACGCAGTATTTT
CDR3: CASSIRPIGGSDTQYF

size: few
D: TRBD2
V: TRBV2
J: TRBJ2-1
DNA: TGTGCCAGCAGAACGGGACTACCTGACAATGAGCAGTTCTTC
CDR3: CASRTGLPDNEQFF

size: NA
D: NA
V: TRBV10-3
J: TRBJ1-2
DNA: TGTGCCATCAGTGAGACCCGGGACGGTACCTATGGCTACACCTTC
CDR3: CAISETRDGTYGYTF

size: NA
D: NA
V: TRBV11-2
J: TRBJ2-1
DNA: TGTGCCAGCAGCTTTTCCTACCCAACGCATGAGCAGTTCTTC
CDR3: CASSFSYPTHEQFF

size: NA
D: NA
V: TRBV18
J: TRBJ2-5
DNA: TGTGCCAGCTCACCACCTACGGCCGGGAGCCAGTACTTC
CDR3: CASSPPTAGSQYF

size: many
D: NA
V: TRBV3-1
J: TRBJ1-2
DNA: TGTGCCAGCAGCCAAGATACACAGGTCTATGGCTACACCTTC
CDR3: CASSQDTQVYGYTF

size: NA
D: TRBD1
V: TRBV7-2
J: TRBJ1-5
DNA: TGTGCCAGCAGCTTAGCCGCCAGGGGGCGAGGTCAGCCCCAGCATTTT
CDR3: CASSLAARGRGQPQHF

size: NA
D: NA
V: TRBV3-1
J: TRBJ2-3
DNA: TGTGCCAGCAGCCACCGAAAGGGAGGGGGAAGCACAGATACGCAGTATTTT
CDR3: CASSHRKGGGSTDTQYF

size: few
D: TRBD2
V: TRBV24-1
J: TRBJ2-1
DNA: TGTGCCACCAGTGATTTAGGGGAGGGTCCCTCCTCCAATGAGCAGTTCTTC
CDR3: CATSDLGEGPSSNEQFF

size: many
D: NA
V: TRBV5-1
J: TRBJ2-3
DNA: TGCGCCAGCAGCACAGACAGCACAGATACGCAGTATTTT
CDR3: CASSTDSTDTQYF

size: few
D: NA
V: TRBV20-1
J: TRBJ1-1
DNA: TGCAGTGCCCGGAGGGAGGTGGGGGCGCAGGCTGAAGCTTTCTTT
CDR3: CSARREVGAQAEAFF

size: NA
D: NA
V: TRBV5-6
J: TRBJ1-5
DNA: TGTGCCAGCAGCTCGACGGAACAGCCCCAGCATTTT
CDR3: CASSSTEQPQHF

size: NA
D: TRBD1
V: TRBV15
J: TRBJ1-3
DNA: TGTGCCACCAGCAGATCTCGACAGGGACTCTCTGGAAACACCATATATTTT
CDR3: CATSRSRQGLSGNTIYF

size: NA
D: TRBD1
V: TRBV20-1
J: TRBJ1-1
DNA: TGCAGTGCGTGGACAGGGGGAAGTTACACTGAAGCTTTCTTT
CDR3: CSAWTGGSYTEAFF

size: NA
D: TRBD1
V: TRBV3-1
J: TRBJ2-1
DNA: TGTGCCAGCACCCCCCGCACAGGGGGTCTCAATGAGCAGTTCTTC
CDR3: CASTPRTGGLNEQFF

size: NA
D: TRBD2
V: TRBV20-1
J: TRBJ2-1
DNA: TGCAGTGCGAAGGGTCAGGGAACGGACCGGGACTATGCCTACAATGAGCAGTTCTTC
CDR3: CSAKGQGTDRDYAYNEQFF

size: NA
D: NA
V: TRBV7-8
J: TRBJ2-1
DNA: TGTGCCAGCAGCCGACTCCGTGGGTCCTACAATGAGCAGTTCTTC
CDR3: CASSRLRGSYNEQFF

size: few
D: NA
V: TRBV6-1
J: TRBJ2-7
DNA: TGTGCCAGCAGTGGGGGACTCAGGGGCTACGAGCAGTACTTC
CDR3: CASSGGLRGYEQYF

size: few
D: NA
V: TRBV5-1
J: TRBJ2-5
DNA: TGCGCCAGCAGCTGGGATGGACTCGTACAGGAGGGAGAGACCCAGTACTTC
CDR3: CASSWDGLVQEGETQYF

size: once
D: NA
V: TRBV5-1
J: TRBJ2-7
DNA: TGCGCCAGCAGCTTGGCCGTGGCCTACGAGCAGTACTTC
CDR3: CASSLAVAYEQYF

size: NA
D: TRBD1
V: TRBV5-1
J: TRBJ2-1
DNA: TGCGCCAGCAGCAATGTAGGGGGCGCAACGACGGATGAGCAGTTCTTC
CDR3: CASSNVGGATTDEQFF

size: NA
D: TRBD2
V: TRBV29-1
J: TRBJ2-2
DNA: TGCAGCGCCCGGACTAGCGGGGCGTACACCGGGGAGCTGTTTTTT
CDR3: CSARTSGAYTGELFF

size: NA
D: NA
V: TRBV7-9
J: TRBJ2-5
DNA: TGTGCCAGCAGCTTCCCCGCAGGGACCCAGTACTTC
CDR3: CASSFPAGTQYF

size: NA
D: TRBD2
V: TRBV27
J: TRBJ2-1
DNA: TGTGCCAGCAGAGGGGACTATAGATCCAGTGAGCAGTTCTTC
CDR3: CASRGDYRSSEQFF

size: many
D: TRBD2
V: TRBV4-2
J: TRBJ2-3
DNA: TGTGCCAGCAGCCACCTGACTAGCGGGAGGTCAGATACGCAGTATTTT
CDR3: CASSHLTSGRSDTQYF

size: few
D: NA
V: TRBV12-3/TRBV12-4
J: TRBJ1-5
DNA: TGTGCCAGCAGTCATCCGGGGGATGGCCGGAGGCATTTT
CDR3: CASSHPGDGRRHF

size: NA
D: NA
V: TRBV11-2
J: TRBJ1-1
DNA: TGTGCCAGCAGCTTAGATCGACTCCCCACTGAAGCTTTCTTT
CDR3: CASSLDRLPTEAFF

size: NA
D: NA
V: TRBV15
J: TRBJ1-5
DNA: TGTGCCACCAGCGCTCTCCCGCGTGAGCCCCAGCATTTT
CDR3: CATSALPREPQHF

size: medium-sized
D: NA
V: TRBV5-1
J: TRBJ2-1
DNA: TGCGCCAGCAGCTTGGATGAGCAAATCTCCTACAATGAGCAGTTCTTC
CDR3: CASSLDEQISYNEQFF

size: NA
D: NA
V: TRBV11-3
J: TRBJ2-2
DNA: TGTGCCAGCAGCTCGGGACGATCGAACACCGGGGAGCTGTTTTTT
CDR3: CASSSGRSNTGELFF

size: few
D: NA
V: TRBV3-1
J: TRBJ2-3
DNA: TGTGCCAGCAGCCAAGTCGGGGAAAGCACAGATACGCAGTATTTT
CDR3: CASSQVGESTDTQYF